The sequence of this T cell receptor beta chain was determined in a study of human T cells and chemical hapten exposure (dated by TCRdb to the early 2020s). Background on the whole study: For sensitization, 2% DPC in acetone was applied to an approximately 2 cm by approximately 2 cm area of upper inner arm skin. Patients additionally received weekly therapeutic DPC doses to the scalp throughout the approximately 22-week study period. Patch tests used Finn chambers with 0.01% DPC on the upper back, scored after 6 days by International Contact Dermatitis Research Group standards. Alopecia areata with under or over 50% scalp involvement, alopecia totalis and alopecia universalis were represented in the patient cohort, which was mostly female. Libraries were pooled for sequencing, and variation in per-sample TCR yields was attributed mainly to small differences in library volumes within the pool. Peripheral blood TCR repertoire changes were tracked in vivo in alopecia patients during primary and secondary sensitization to the hapten diphenylcyclopropenone (DPC). Blood was sampled from patients pre-sensitization (week 0) and at 2, 6 and about 24 weeks after DPC sensitization. For TCR sequencing, blood came from about 29 alopecia patients at anywhere from one to four time points (pre-sensitization, 2, 6 and 24 weeks). Here is what the overall study found, with its caveats: Patch test score was positively correlated with the number of PT1 expanded TCRs, with significance at thresholds 8, 16 and 32 but not at 4. Significantly more large CDR3 similarity clusters were formed by expanded TCRs than by pre-sensitization or healthy control sets, consistent with antigen-driven responses. After repeated subsampling, the strength of the expansion versus patch-test correlation and the threshold at which it became significant changed. DPC sensitization did not change how many TCRs were above 1 in 1000 frequency, and no evidence was found of alterations in global repertoire structure. All patients had alopecia, a presumed autoimmune disease, so their immune response might differ from that of healthy individuals.

CDR1 and CDR2 (SGDLS, YYNGEE) derive from the germline V gene. The CDR3 runs 15 amino acids, cysteine and phenylalanine included. CDR3 DNA is the only sequence kept; it has 45 bases, read in frame from the first base. The V end loses 4 bases and the J end loses 5 bases, and a stretch of 16 bases separates them. The library came from RACE. Instrument used: NextSeq 500. During library preparation, unique molecular identifiers were attached to individual cDNA molecules so that TCRs could be counted quantitatively and reproducibly. For every blood RNA sample, sequencing covered both the TCR alpha and TCR beta chains. On the authors' methods: Samples had a median of approximately 93,000 TCRs, with a range from roughly 23,224 to 750,000. The Decombinator software suite was used to annotate the V, J and CDR3 of the TCR reads. To make PS versus PT1 abundance plots, every sample was subsampled to the same number of TCRs (28,000). TCRs were defined as expanded if absent before sensitization and observed at least eight times at the 2-week time point. TCRdb passed the public sequencing reads through fastp at Q25 and MiXCR, retaining productive beta sequences. When rows share a CDR3 protein, they turn into one entry using the most common DNA and genes. TCRdb's processing, not the authors' own work, is the source of the V and J calls. Here the sample has more than 100,000 distinct CDR3 sequences; approximately 13% occur a single time. Clones ranked in the top ten supply about 3% of the sample.

This clonotype was seen only a few times. The clone's antigen remains unknown. No much larger clone exists at a distance of one base, and base qualities are not known. Explained via the paper, the time point label denotes: pre-sensitization, week 0. Explained via the paper, the treatment or condition label denotes: therapeutic diphenylcyclopropenone sensitization with weekly scalp DPC. At each patch-test visit, blood was drawn before the patch test was applied. Eligible patients were aged 18 to 70, diagnosed with alopecia, deemed suitable for DPC therapy, and excluded if pregnant. Total RNA was extracted from unfractionated whole blood that had been collected in Tempus Blood RNA tubes.

The sequences come from whole blood, collected in connection with sensitization to the hapten diphenylcyclopropenone (DPC). The chain employs TRBV9 and TRBJ2-1; TRBD2 is a weak D gene call, 6 bases matching. This TCR was sampled from a woman aged 18-29 years with alopecia areata. Some clones in this sample may be carry-over from other donors' samples. The CDR3 region has the sequence CASSRRGLPDNEQFF. The DNA sequence is as follows: TGTGCCAGCAGCCGTAGGGGACTGCCCGACAATGAGCAGTTCTTC.